These 30 T cell receptor beta chains were all obtained from the same sample, sequenced in a study of type 1 regulatory T cells. Antigens for these TCRs are unknown. TCRdb itself ran the reads through MiXCR, one entry per CDR3 protein. In the table there are tens of thousands of distinct CDR3 sequences, 12% of which are singletons. The sample comprised cultured non-Tr1 T cells, either the whole culture or a sorted T cell fraction (not recorded which). These receptors all come from a human donor in good health.

This clonotype was detected many times. The rearrangement uses TRBV28 and TRBJ2-1; TRBD2 matches at 12 bases. Per germline, CDR1 MDHEN and CDR2 SYDVKM. This CDR3 comprises 16 residues. Trimming removed 5 bases from V and 5 bases from J; junction bases left unmatched: 7. The CDR3 sequence is CASSRGTSGPHNEQFF. DNA of the CDR3: TGTGCCAGCAGTAGGGGGACTAGCGGGCCTCACAATGAGCAGTTCTTC.

The sample holds many counts of this clonotype. The chain employs TRBV12-3 or TRBV12-4 and TRBJ2-2; 7 bases match TRBD2. Trimming at V came to 8 bases and at J to 7 bases, leaving 19 bases not matched to a gene. The CDR3 contains 17 residues. The DNA for the CDR3 is TGTGCCAGCTTGGCCCTCCCGGGGGAGGGCCATCACGGGGAGCTGTTTTTT. Translated: CASLALPGEGHHGELFF.

This clonotype was recorded many times. The J gene is TRBJ2-3, the V gene TRBV12-3 or TRBV12-4; no firm D call. This CDR3 is built from 14 residues. V lost 6 bases and J lost 2, with 12 bases in between. The CDR3 sequence is CASSDTGFTDTQYF. The CDR3 coding sequence is TGTGCCAGCAGCGATACGGGCTTCACAGATACGCAGTATTTT.

This clonotype was observed at least ten times. The chain couples TRBV5-1 to TRBJ2-3, with TRBD2 matching 7 bases. Trimming took 0 bases from V and 6 from J; bases not matched to a gene: 7. From germline, CDR1 is SGHRS and CDR2 YFSETQ. CDR3 length equals 15 residues. The CDR3 region is CASSLGGGPGDTQYF. The CDR3 region has the DNA TGCGCCAGCAGCTTGGGCGGGGGACCAGGCGATACGCAGTATTTT. Full variable domain (remainder filled in from reference TRBV5-1 and TRBJ2-3): KAGVTQTPRYLIKTRGQQVTLSCSPISGHRSVSWYQQTPGQGLQFLFEYFSETQRNKGNFPGRFSGRQFSNSRSEMNVSTLELGDSALYLCASSLGGGPGDTQYFGPGTRLTVL.

The chain combines TRBV6-6 with TRBJ2-7, with 9 nucleotides matching TRBD2. This CDR3 contains 13 residues. Losses at the gene ends were 7 bases for V and 7 bases for J; bases not matched to a gene: 8. CDR1 and CDR2 from the germline V gene are MNHNY and SVGAGI (reference sequence). The CDR3 bases are TGTGCCAGCAAAGCGGGAGGACTTCGGGAGCAGTACTTC. Protein sequence: CASKAGGLREQYF.

The rearrangement joins TRBV7-9 to TRBJ2-1; 9 nucleotides match TRBD1. V lost 0 bases and J lost 10; bases outside the gene matches: 4. This CDR3 has 14 amino acids. Germline lookup yields CDR1 SEHNR and CDR2 FQNEAQ (reference sequence). CDR3 in amino acids: CASSLAQGAGEQFF. CDR3 nucleotides: TGTGCCAGCAGCTTAGCACAGGGGGCAGGAGAGCAGTTCTTC.

V and J are TRBV5-1 and TRBJ2-1, with TRBD1 matching over 8 bases. The CDR3 length is 16 residues. Looked up from germline, CDR1 is SGHRS and CDR2 is YFSETQ. Trimming took 2 bases from V and 4 from J; bases not matched to a gene: 8. CDR3: CASSLAPGQAYNEQFF. The CDR3 nucleotides read TGCGCCAGCAGCTTAGCTCCGGGACAGGCTTACAATGAGCAGTTCTTC. Drawing the rest from reference TRBV5-1 and TRBJ2-1, the complete variable domain is KAGVTQTPRYLIKTRGQQVTLSCSPISGHRSVSWYQQTPGQGLQFLFEYFSETQRNKGNFPGRFSGRQFSNSRSEMNVSTLELGDSALYLCASSLAPGQAYNEQFFGPGTRLTVL.

J is TRBJ2-7 and V is TRBV18; weak D call: TRBD1 (6 bases). Germline V CDR1 and CDR2: KGHSH, LQKENI. V gave up 4 bases and J gave up 7 bases, with 14 bases separating them. The CDR3 runs to 13 residues. CDR3 region: CASSLQGSEEQYF. The CDR3 DNA is TGTGCCAGCTCACTACAGGGAAGTGAAGAGCAGTACTTC.

The V gene is TRBV4-1, the J gene TRBJ1-5; weak D call: TRBD1 (5 bases). CDR3 size: 15 residues. Trimming took 0 bases from V and 7 from J, leaving 13 bases between them. Germline V gene sequence: CDR1 MGHRA, CDR2 YSYEKL. CDR3 region: CASSQDAGMSQPQHF. Here the CDR3 DNA reads TGCGCCAGCAGCCAAGACGCAGGGATGAGCCAGCCCCAGCATTTT.

Ten or more counts support this clonotype. This chain uses TRBV4-2 with TRBJ2-6, with 9 bases aligning to TRBD2. CDR1 is LGHNA, CDR2 YNFKEQ, per germline. The CDR3 contains 18 residues. J lost 2 bases, V lost 0 bases, and 5 bases had no gene match. CDR3 in DNA: TGTGCCAGCAGCCAAGATAGTAGCGGGAGTACTGGGGCCAACGTCCTGACTTTC. Translation gives CASSQDSSGSTGANVLTF.

J is TRBJ2-7 and V is TRBV5-1, with TRBD2 matching over 8 bases. The germline CDR1 and CDR2 sequences are SGHRS and YFSETQ. The CDR3 totals 14 residues. V trimming: 1 base; J trimming: 0 bases; junction bases outside the gene matches: 0. The CDR3 is CASSLRGGSYEQYF. CDR3 DNA: TGCGCCAGCAGCTTGCGGGGGGGCTCCTACGAGCAGTACTTC.

This clonotype turned up a few times. This chain connects TRBV5-4 to TRBJ2-3, with D perhaps matching TRBD1 or TRBD2 (5 bases each). Germline V CDR1 and CDR2: SGHNT, YYREEE (reference sequence). The CDR3 is made up of 15 amino acids. V dropped 0 bases and J dropped 5 bases, with 13 bases sitting between them. CDR3 coding DNA: TGTGCCAGCAGCTTGGGTCGGGGCCCCAAAGATACGCAGTATTTT. Protein sequence: CASSLGRGPKDTQYF.

The chain joins TRBV19 to TRBJ1-5; the D is unclear. This CDR3 spans 14 amino acids. Trimming cost V 3 bases and J 3 bases, with 9 bases left between them. CDR1 and CDR2 from the germline V gene are LNHDA and SQIVND (reference sequence). The CDR3 loop reads CASSINLANQPQHF. As DNA, the CDR3 is TGTGCCAGTAGTATTAACCTCGCCAATCAGCCCCAGCATTTT.

The chain is built from TRBV5-1 and TRBJ2-7, with 10 positions matching TRBD2. This CDR3 has 15 residues. After removal of 0 bases from V and 3 bases from J, the junction contained 3 bases not matched to a gene. Germline values: CDR1 SGHRS, CDR2 YFSETQ. The CDR3 DNA is TGCGCCAGCAGCTTGGCCGCTAGCGGGGGCTACGAGCAGTACTTC. It codes for CASSLAASGGYEQYF.

This clonotype was counted a single time. A single base separates this from a much larger clone, so it may be a read error. This chain joins TRBV5-1 and TRBJ2-1; TRBD2 matches at 7 bases. CDR1 and CDR2 (germline): SGHRS, YFSETQ. The CDR3 is 12 amino acids. The CDR3 protein is CTSSPGGIEQFF. The CDR3 nucleotides read TGCACCAGCAGCCCCGGGGGGATAGAGCAGTTCTTC.

Only a few counts were recorded for this clonotype. The chain combines TRBV12-3 or TRBV12-4 with TRBJ2-2; 7 positions match TRBD2. The CDR3 runs 15 residues. V gave up 5 bases and J gave up 6 bases; unmatched junction bases: 9. CDR3: CASSPGLERAGELFF. The CDR3 DNA reads as TGTGCCAGCAGTCCTGGACTAGAAAGGGCCGGGGAGCTGTTTTTT.

The rearrangement links TRBV6-1 to TRBJ2-7; a possible D gene is TRBD2 (7 bases). Trimming removed 1 base from V and 0 bases from J, with 16 bases in between. This CDR3 region has 17 residues. CDR1 MNHNS and CDR2 SASEGT come from the germline V gene. This CDR3 is CASSEGMGGPSSYEQYF. CDR3 DNA sequence: TGTGCCAGCAGTGAAGGGATGGGGGGGCCAAGCTCCTACGAGCAGTACTTC.

This clonotype was detected only a few times. The rearrangement links TRBV29-1 to TRBJ2-1, with a tentative D call TRBD1 (7 bases). Trimming pared 6 bases from V and 4 bases from J, leaving 19 bases between. Per the germline V gene, CDR1 is SQVTM and CDR2 is ANQGSEA. The CDR3 is made up of 15 amino acids. This CDR3 reads CSVTGDSAAYNEQFF. The CDR3 DNA follows: TGCAGCGTGACGGGGGACAGCGCAGCATACAATGAGCAGTTCTTC.

By share of the sample, this clonotype is medium-sized. The rearrangement links TRBV6-2 or TRBV6-3 to TRBJ2-2, with D perhaps matching TRBD1 or TRBD2 (5 bases each). This CDR3 has 12 residues. Trimming pared 4 bases from V and 7 bases from J, leaving 7 bases between. The V gene's germline CDR1 is MNHEY and CDR2 SVGEGT. The CDR3 spells CASSWDDGELFF. In DNA form, the CDR3 reads TGTGCCAGCAGTTGGGACGACGGGGAGCTGTTTTTT.

The table lists this clonotype with a few counts. The chain has TRBV7-3 and TRBJ2-1; D possibly matches TRBD1 or TRBD2 (6 bases each). V shed 1 base and J shed 1 base, with 20 bases lying between them. From germline, CDR1 is SGHTA and CDR2 FQGTGA. The length of the CDR3 is 19 residues. The CDR3 loop is CASSLRSRAEGGSYNEQFF. As DNA, the CDR3 is TGTGCCAGCAGCTTAAGGAGTAGAGCGGAGGGGGGATCCTACAATGAGCAGTTCTTC.

A remark on this clonotype: Possible read error: a much larger clone is one base away. This chain connects TRBV28 to TRBJ2-1; D perhaps matches TRBD2 (5 bases). The CDR3 covers 12 residues. CDR1 is MDHEN and CDR2 is SYDVKM in the germline V gene. CDR3: CAGSFNRGEQFF. Here the CDR3 DNA reads TGTGCCGGCAGTTTTAATCGGGGTGAGCAGTTCTTC.

There are a few counts of this clonotype. The V and J genes are TRBV12-3 or TRBV12-4 and TRBJ2-5; D gene uncertain. Trimming pared 3 bases from V and 5 bases from J, leaving 13 bases between. The CDR3 contains 14 residues. CDR3 loop: CASSFGMGTETQYF. The CDR3 DNA sequence: TGTGCCAGCAGTTTCGGTATGGGAACGGAGACCCAGTACTTC.

There are many counts of this clonotype. The chain has TRBV4-3 and TRBJ1-2; D might be TRBD1 (6 bases). The CDR3 is 15 residues long. Germline CDR1 is LGHNA and CDR2 is YSLEER. Between the trimmed V and J ends, which lost 0 bases and 0 bases, there was a span of 8 bases. The CDR3 DNA sequence: TGCGCCAGCAGCCAAGATGGGACAACTAACTATGGCTACACCTTC. This codes for CASSQDGTTNYGYTF.

This clonotype was seen more than once but under ten times. The rearrangement uses TRBV20-1 and TRBJ2-1; 16 nucleotides line up with TRBD2. The CDR3 extends over 17 amino acids. Germline CDR1 is DFQATT and CDR2 is SNEGSKA (reference sequence). V lost 5 bases, J lost 8 bases, and 12 bases stayed unmatched. The CDR3 sequence is CSAWGLAGGARGDEQFF. The CDR3 DNA follows: TGCAGTGCTTGGGGACTAGCGGGAGGGGCCCGAGGTGATGAGCAGTTCTTC.

This clonotype was counted ten times or more. This chain uses TRBV6-1 with TRBJ1-6; maybe TRBD1 (5 bases). Germline V CDR1 and CDR2: MNHNS, SASEGT. The V end lost 9 bases, the J end lost 9 bases, and 15 bases lay between the germline ends. This CDR3 spans 13 amino acids. The CDR3 sequence: CASSGQLSSPLHF. The CDR3 DNA sequence: TGTGCCAGTTCGGGGCAGCTGAGTTCACCCCTCCACTTT.

This clonotype is categorized as medium-sized (0.01 to 0.1%). The chain employs TRBV5-1 and TRBJ2-7; 14 nucleotides align to TRBD2. Germline V CDR1 and CDR2: SGHRS, YFSETQ. Unmatched junction bases numbered 7, after V lost 5 bases and J lost 6 bases. The CDR3 has 15 residues. CDR3 coding DNA: TGCGCCAGCAGTTACTCCGGGACTAGCGGGAGCGAGCAGTACTTC. This translates into CASSYSGTSGSEQYF. The entire variable domain, with the rest obtained from reference TRBV5-1 and TRBJ2-7, is as follows: KAGVTQTPRYLIKTRGQQVTLSCSPISGHRSVSWYQQTPGQGLQFLFEYFSETQRNKGNFPGRFSGRQFSNSRSEMNVSTLELGDSALYLCASSYSGTSGSEQYFGPGTRLTVT.

This clonotype was picked up many times. CDR3 region: CSVADSYEQYF. The CDR3 DNA reads as TGCAGCGTAGCGGATTCCTACGAGCAGTACTTC. The rearrangement joins TRBV29-1 to TRBJ2-7; maybe TRBD2 (5 bases). Trimming cost V 6 bases and J 1 base, with 7 bases left between them. Germline lookup yields CDR1 SQVTM and CDR2 ANQGSEA. The CDR3 is made up of 11 amino acids.

The chain combines TRBV11-2 with TRBJ1-1, with D possibly TRBD1 on 6 matching bases. Per germline, CDR1 SGHAT and CDR2 FQNNGV. The CDR3 covers 14 residues. V lost 5 bases and J lost 0, with 10 bases in between. The CDR3 loop reads CASSGGTMNTEAFF. The CDR3 region has the DNA TGTGCCAGCAGCGGCGGGACAATGAACACTGAAGCTTTCTTT.

The chain recombines TRBV19 with TRBJ2-7, with 7 nucleotides matching TRBD2. Germline CDR1 LNHDA, CDR2 SQIVND (reference sequence). The CDR3 length is 14 residues. V gave up 5 bases and J gave up 3 bases; unmatched junction bases: 7. The CDR3 here is CASSSSASGYEQYF. The CDR3 DNA reads as TGTGCCAGTAGTTCCTCCGCTAGCGGCTACGAGCAGTACTTC.

Comment on this clonotype: A clone one base away is much larger, so this may be a read error. The genes are TRBV10-2 and TRBJ2-3; no firm D call. The CDR3 is 12 residues long. Germline V gene sequence: CDR1 WSHSY, CDR2 SAAADI. CDR3 sequence (DNA): TGCGTCAGCAGCCTTCTGTATGATACGCAGTATTTT. It specifies CVSSLLYDTQYF.